Listed here are 12 T cell receptor beta chains from one sample, sequenced in a study of blood T cell repertoires in COVID-19. Generated by immunoSEQ multiplex PCR, the TCRdb table keeps only in-frame clones and is missing some. The table records roughly 150,000 clones, about 78% of them present only once. The sample consisted of peripheral blood. The receptors shown here come from a man aged 55 to 70 who had recovered from COVID-19.

The chain joins TRBV5-1 to TRBJ2-2, with 7 bases matching TRBD2. J was trimmed by 5 bases and V by 0 bases; bases with no gene match: 7. CDR3 length: 16 amino acids. CDR1 and CDR2 from the germline V gene are SGHRS and YFSETQ. The CDR3 spells CASSLVAGLRTGELFF. The CDR3 bases are TGCGCCAGCAGCTTGGTGGCGGGACTAAGGACCGGGGAGCTGTTTTTT. Looking up the rest from reference TRBV5-1 and TRBJ2-2 gives the full variable domain: KAGVTQTPRYLIKTRGQQVTLSCSPISGHRSVSWYQQTPGQGLQFLFEYFSETQRNKGNFPGRFSGRQFSNSRSEMNVSTLELGDSALYLCASSLVAGLRTGELFFGEGSRLTVL.

V is TRBV5-1 and J is TRBJ2-1, with 10 bases lining up with TRBD1. CDR1 is SGHRS and CDR2 is YFSETQ in the germline V gene. The V and J ends lost 4 bases and 4 bases, in that order; junction bases with no gene match: 8. The CDR3 is made up of 16 amino acids. DNA of the CDR3: TGCGCCAGCAGCCTGGATGGACAGGGGGAGTACAATGAGCAGTTCTTC. Translation: CASSLDGQGEYNEQFF. Using reference TRBV5-1 and TRBJ2-1 for the parts outside the CDR3, the full variable domain is KAGVTQTPRYLIKTRGQQVTLSCSPISGHRSVSWYQQTPGQGLQFLFEYFSETQRNKGNFPGRFSGRQFSNSRSEMNVSTLELGDSALYLCASSLDGQGEYNEQFFGPGTRLTVL.

The rearrangement uses TRBV4-3 and TRBJ2-2, with 7 bases fitting TRBD1. Trimming took 4 bases from V and 5 from J; bases not matched to a gene: 10. In germline, CDR1 is LGHNA, CDR2 YSLEER. CDR3 length equals 16 residues. The CDR3: CASSPHRGVWTGELFF. DNA of the CDR3: TGCGCCAGCAGCCCACACAGGGGAGTATGGACCGGGGAGCTGTTTTTT.

The rearrangement links TRBV3-1 (or the pseudogene TRBV3-2) to TRBJ1-4; 7 positions match TRBD1. The ends lost 11 bases at V and 3 bases at J; junction bases unmatched: 9. The CDR3 covers 14 residues. The V gene's germline CDR1 is LGHDT and CDR2 YNNKEL (reference sequence). The CDR3: CACQRGLSNEKLFF. The CDR3 DNA sequence: TGTGCCTGCCAGAGGGGGCTGTCTAATGAAAAACTGTTTTTT.

The gene calls are TRBV28 and TRBJ1-2, with 9 bases fitting TRBD1. This CDR3 is built from 13 residues. Trimming at V came to 3 bases and at J to 8 bases, leaving 4 bases not matched to a gene. Germline CDR1 MDHEN, CDR2 SYDVKM. Here the CDR3 reads CASSLTGGRGYTF. CDR3 DNA sequence: TGTGCCAGCAGTTTGACAGGGGGGAGGGGCTACACCTTC.

This rearrangement joins TRBV5-1 to TRBJ2-1; D possibly corresponds to TRBD1 (6 bases). This CDR3 comprises 15 residues. The germline V gene encodes CDR1 SGHRS and CDR2 YFSETQ. The V and J ends lost 4 bases and 3 bases respectively, with 14 bases between them. As DNA, the CDR3 is TGCGCCAGCAGCCTAACAGGGAATAACTACAATGAGCAGTTCTTC. Its protein product is CASSLTGNNYNEQFF.

This clone came up a few times. The V and J genes are TRBV6-1 and TRBJ1-5; 8 nucleotides line up with TRBD1. After removal of 5 bases from V and 4 bases from J, the junction contained 1 base not matched to a gene. The CDR3 spans 13 residues. Germline V gene data show CDR1 as MNHNS and CDR2 as SASEGT. The chain's CDR3 is CASSQGANQPQHF. Here the CDR3 DNA reads TGTGCCAGCAGTCAGGGGGCGAATCAGCCCCAGCATTTT.

The chain combines TRBV9 with TRBJ2-5; TRBD2 aligns across 11 bases. The germline V gene encodes CDR1 SGDLS and CDR2 YYNGEE. V lost 3 bases, J lost 1 base, and 5 bases stayed unmatched. The CDR3 consists of 16 residues. CDR3 nucleotides: TGTGCCAGCAGCGCCTATAGCGGGGGGGTCCAAGAGACCCAGTACTTC. Encoded protein: CASSAYSGGVQETQYF.

This chain links TRBV7-9 with TRBJ2-1, with 8 bases lining up with TRBD2. Germline V gene sequence: CDR1 SEHNR, CDR2 FQNEAQ (reference sequence). V was clipped by 7 bases and J by 8 bases; unmatched bases: 16. The CDR3 extends over 16 amino acids. CDR3 in amino acids: CASTKQGAGEGDEQFF. DNA of the CDR3: TGTGCCAGCACCAAGCAGGGAGCGGGAGAGGGCGATGAGCAGTTCTTC.

The V gene is TRBV9, the J gene TRBJ2-3; 15 bases are a match to TRBD2. Germline-derived CDR1 and CDR2 are SGDLS and YYNGEE. The CDR3 totals 16 residues. Trimming cost V 4 bases and J 3 bases; bases outside gene matches: 3. This CDR3 reads CASSRTSGRGTDTQYF. Written as DNA, the CDR3 is TGTGCCAGCAGCCGGACTAGCGGGAGGGGAACAGATACGCAGTATTTT. Variable domain in full (rest from reference TRBV9 and TRBJ2-3): DSGVTQTPKHLITATGQRVTLRCSPRSGDLSVYWYQQSLDQGLQFLIQYYNGEERAKGNILERFSAQQFPDLHSELNLSSLELGDSALYFCASSRTSGRGTDTQYFGPGTRLTVL.

Details on this clone: A junction boundary mismatches the germline segment, possibly from a read error. V gene TRBV7-7 combines with J gene TRBJ1-2, with 8 bases aligning to TRBD1. The CDR3 contains 14 residues. From germline, CDR1 is SSHAT and CDR2 FNYEAQ (reference sequence). In DNA form, the CDR3 reads TGTGCTAGCACCGGACAGGGTAAAAACTATGGCTACACCTTC. Translating gives CASTGQGKNYGYTF.

The chain carries TRBV14 and TRBJ2-1; TRBD2 agrees at 9 bases. CDR1 is SGHDN and CDR2 is FVKESK in the germline V gene. This CDR3 region has 16 residues. V lost 2 bases, J lost 6 bases, and 8 bases stayed unmatched. CDR3 nucleotides: TGTGCCAGCAGCCAATTTAGCGGGGGAAAGTTCAATGAGCAGTTCTTC. Translating it yields CASSQFSGGKFNEQFF.